Listed below are T cell receptor beta chains from one sample, sequenced in a study of shared clonotypes between healthy human individuals. Data came from immunoSEQ multiplex PCR; TCRdb stores just in-frame clones and leaves some out. The sample records some 1.1 million clones, around three quarters being singletons. The material sequenced was memory CD4+ T cells from PBMCs. These receptors came from a young man in good health. Some clones in this sample may be carry-over from other donors' samples. The conserved cysteine and the conserved F or W are not part of the CDR3 here.

v_call: TRBV7-8
j_call: TRBJ2-3
cdr3_aa: ASSLAASGRTDTQY

v_call: TRBV27
j_call: TRBJ2-7
cdr3_aa: ASSFSGRASYEQY

v_call: TRBV5-1
j_call: TRBJ2-7
cdr3_aa: ASSPTSGTYEQY

v_call: TRBV18
j_call: TRBJ1-3
cdr3_aa: ASSPIGSSGNTIY

v_call: TRBV7-9
j_call: TRBJ2-5
cdr3_aa: ASSLVQGGGETQY

v_call: TRBV25-1
j_call: TRBJ1-4
cdr3_aa: ASSEGALTNEKLF

v_call: TRBV27
j_call: TRBJ2-7
cdr3_aa: ASRKGTSGRGYYEQY

v_call: TRBV28
j_call: TRBJ1-2
cdr3_aa: ASSFGAGYGYT

v_call: TRBV27
j_call: TRBJ2-5
cdr3_aa: ASSGQIEGTQY

v_call: TRBV19
j_call: TRBJ1-1
cdr3_aa: ASTGRALNTEAF

v_call: TRBV7-2
j_call: TRBJ1-5
cdr3_aa: ASSLRQGSQQPQH

v_call: TRBV6-1
j_call: TRBJ2-1
cdr3_aa: ASSEEGGRNEQF

v_call: TRBV27
j_call: TRBJ2-7
cdr3_aa: ASSYSGQGFYEQY

v_call: TRBV7-2
j_call: TRBJ2-5
cdr3_aa: ASSRSGVETQY

v_call: TRBV27
j_call: TRBJ2-7
cdr3_aa: ASAARGTYEQY

v_call: TRBV19
j_call: TRBJ1-5
cdr3_aa: ASSITASNQPQH

v_call: TRBV5-1
j_call: TRBJ2-7
cdr3_aa: ASSLVSPGQLGRSEQY

v_call: TRBV28
j_call: TRBJ1-5
cdr3_aa: ASKAGVYQPQH

v_call: TRBV10-3
j_call: TRBJ1-5
cdr3_aa: AISEPLSGPQH

v_call: TRBV10-1
j_call: TRBJ2-1
cdr3_aa: ASSEWRSSYNEQF

v_call: TRBV4-2
j_call: TRBJ1-2
cdr3_aa: ASRDSVMLGGYT

v_call: TRBV11-1
j_call: TRBJ2-5
cdr3_aa: ASSPGTGQETQY

v_call: TRBV6-1
j_call: TRBJ1-2
cdr3_aa: ASSEGEVGYT

v_call: TRBV7-8
j_call: TRBJ1-5
cdr3_aa: ASSPGQNNQPQH

v_call: TRBV5-4
j_call: TRBJ1-4
cdr3_aa: ASSLFGTDVGLF

v_call: TRBV5-1
j_call: TRBJ2-7
cdr3_aa: ASSGRY

v_call: TRBV6-5
j_call: TRBJ1-4
cdr3_aa: ASRLDPQTNEKLF

v_call: TRBV5-5
j_call: TRBJ1-5
cdr3_aa: ASSLDLGGFETQH

v_call: TRBV18
j_call: TRBJ1-3
cdr3_aa: ASSPLGNINTIY

v_call: TRBV6-4
j_call: TRBJ2-6
cdr3_aa: ASAVSGANVLT

v_call: TRBV7-2
j_call: TRBJ1-5
cdr3_aa: ASSTDRSQPQH

v_call: TRBV6-5
j_call: TRBJ2-7
cdr3_aa: ASWERGAYEQY

v_call: TRBV11-2
j_call: TRBJ1-5
cdr3_aa: ASSLDTDPNQPQH

v_call: TRBV28
j_call: TRBJ1-4
cdr3_aa: ASSPGGTEKLF

v_call: TRBV2
j_call: TRBJ1-2
cdr3_aa: ASTGEGFGGYT

v_call: TRBV5-1
j_call: TRBJ2-3
cdr3_aa: ASSLSRLAGYSDTQY

v_call: TRBV14
j_call: TRBJ1-3
cdr3_aa: ASSRDLAYSGNTIY